The clone carrying this T cell receptor (beta chain) appeared a single time. Its specificity is unknown. Trimming cost V 0 bases and J 2 bases; bases outside gene matches: 3. The CDR3 has 15 residues. The germline CDR1 and CDR2 sequences are MRHNA and SNTAGT. The source of the sample is a study of T cells in Graves' hyperthyroidism and ophthalmopathy. Study findings and constraints: Blood also contained most expanded thyroid clonotypes above 0.001.

Amplified TCR beta CDR3 regions derived from RNA transcripts. With the HTBI primer set, the TCR CDR3 went through a first round of RT-PCR. TCRdb reanalysed the multiplex PCR reads using MiXCR and keeps one entry per CDR3 protein. The profile shows roughly 580,000 distinct CDR3 sequences, roughly 14% of them singletons. Blood from later-ophthalmopathy patients was taken at first hyperthyroidism diagnosis. The receptor was derived from a woman in her twenties or thirties with Graves' hyperthyroidism that later progressed to Graves' ophthalmopathy. The sequenced sample consisted of blood. This chain links TRBV6-4 with TRBJ1-1; the match to TRBD1 covers 7 bases. In DNA, the CDR3 is TGTGCCAGCAGTGACTCAGGGGGCGGCAACACTGAAGCTTTCTTT. Protein sequence: CASSDSGGGNTEAFF.